These 25 T cell receptor beta chains were sequenced from one sample in a study of OX40 agonist ivuxolimab in advanced cancers. Clones were read by immunoSEQ multiplex PCR, and TCRdb kept only the in-frame ones, dropping some. The sample lists 50,000 to 65,000 clones; approximately 90% were seen once. This specimen was CD4+ or CD8+ T cells sorted from blood, taken in a trial of the OX40 agonist ivuxolimab. These receptors all stem from an adult with an advanced solid tumor such as melanoma, head and neck, liver or kidney cancer.

The rearrangement links TRBV29-1 to TRBJ1-5, with D perhaps TRBD1 (6 bases). The germline CDR1 and CDR2 sequences are SQVTM and ANQGSEA. V lost 6 bases, J lost 7 bases, and 16 bases lay in between. This CDR3 is 13 amino acids long. CDR3 in DNA: TGCAGCGTAGCCACAGGGACGGAGCAGCCCCAGCATTTT. This gives the protein CSVATGTEQPQHF.

V usage is TRBV19 and J usage is TRBJ2-5; possible D gene TRBD1, 6 bases. Trimming left V 0 bases short and J 6 bases short, with 14 bases between. Germline V CDR1 and CDR2: LNHDA, SQIVND (reference sequence). The length of the CDR3 is 15 residues. The CDR3 here is CASSIDPTGRQTQYF. DNA of the CDR3: TGTGCCAGTAGTATAGACCCGACAGGAAGACAGACCCAGTACTTC.

The chain recombines TRBV2 with TRBJ2-3, with 10 bases lining up with TRBD2. CDR1 and CDR2 (germline): SNHLY, FYNNEI. The CDR3 is made up of 14 amino acids. The ends lost 5 bases at V and 6 bases at J; junction bases unmatched: 5. The CDR3 bases are TGTGCCAGCAGTCCAGCGGGGGGGCCGGATACGCAGTATTTT. Protein: CASSPAGGPDTQYF.

The chain links TRBV5-4 to TRBJ1-2; the match to TRBD1 covers 7 bases. CDR3 length: 15 residues. Germline trimming cut 1 base from V and 8 bases from J; bases unmatched to any gene: 11. In germline, CDR1 is SGHNT, CDR2 YYREEE (reference sequence). In nucleotides, the CDR3 is TGTGCCAGCAGCTTGAGAGAGGGGGCGCCGGGCGGCTACACCTTC. Its translation: CASSLREGAPGGYTF.

The V call is TRBV19, the J call TRBJ2-7; D gene ambiguous. The CDR3 has 15 residues. V lost 3 bases and J lost 2, with 14 bases in between. CDR1 is LNHDA and CDR2 is SQIVND in the germline V gene (reference sequence). The CDR3 sequence: CASSIQAGWTYEQYF. CDR3 nucleotide sequence: TGTGCCAGTAGTATTCAGGCAGGATGGACCTACGAGCAGTACTTC.

V usage is TRBV18 and J usage is TRBJ1-4; D remains unclear. CDR3 size: 14 residues. Germline CDR1 reads KGHSH; CDR2 reads LQKENI. With 6 bases removed from V and 5 bases from J, the gap between germline ends came to 13 bases. The CDR3 DNA is TGTGCCAGCTCCCGTGGCGGCCCAAATGAAAAACTGTTTTTT. It translates to CASSRGGPNEKLFF.

The rearrangement links TRBV7-3 to TRBJ1-2; 9 nucleotides line up with TRBD1. V was pared by 2 bases and J by 7 bases, with 5 bases of the junction left unmatched. This CDR3 is 14 amino acids long. From germline, CDR1 is SGHTA and CDR2 FQGTGA. The CDR3 bases are TGTGCCAGCAGCTTAGGGACAGGGAGGGGTGGCTACACCTTC. Amino acids: CASSLGTGRGGYTF. The whole variable domain, remainder taken from reference TRBV7-3 and TRBJ1-2, is GAGVSQTPSNKVTEKGKYVELRCDPISGHTALYWYRQSLGQGPEFLIYFQGTGAADDSGLPNDRFFAVRPEGSVSTLKIQRTERGDSAVYLCASSLGTGRGGYTFGSGTRLTVV.

V is TRBV5-1 and J is TRBJ1-1, with D maybe TRBD1 (5 bases). Trimming left V 0 bases short and J 0 bases short, with 9 bases between. The germline gives CDR1 SGHRS, CDR2 YFSETQ. This CDR3 is built from 15 residues. The CDR3 is CASSLGLGVNTEAFF. DNA for the CDR3: TGCGCCAGCAGCTTGGGCTTGGGGGTGAACACTGAAGCTTTCTTT.

The rearrangement uses TRBV6-1 and TRBJ1-1, with 7 bases matching TRBD1. Trimming cost V 8 bases and J 5 bases; bases outside gene matches: 8. Per the germline V gene, CDR1 is MNHNS and CDR2 is SASEGT. CDR3 length equals 13 residues. CDR3 amino acids: CASLLQGWTEAFF. The CDR3 DNA reads as TGTGCCAGCCTTTTACAGGGGTGGACTGAAGCTTTCTTT.

This chain connects TRBV2 to TRBJ1-1; the D is unclear. The CDR3 is made up of 14 amino acids. Per germline, CDR1 SNHLY and CDR2 FYNNEI. V lost 7 bases, J lost 6 bases, and 18 bases lay in between. CDR3 bases: TGTGCCAGCAAGTCTAAGGGTTTTATGGCTGAAGCTTTCTTT. Translated, it gives CASKSKGFMAEAFF.

V usage is TRBV18 and J usage is TRBJ1-1, with D hard to call. This CDR3 comprises 13 residues. Germline V gene data show CDR1 as KGHSH and CDR2 as LQKENI. V was shortened by 1 base and J by 1 base, with 4 bases between the two germline ends. CDR3 residues: CASSPLGNTEAFF. The CDR3 nucleotides read TGTGCCAGCTCACCACTGGGGAACACTGAAGCTTTCTTT.

The rearrangement links TRBV5-6 to TRBJ1-3; D call uncertain. V dropped 4 bases and J dropped 0 bases, with 11 bases sitting between them. Germline V gene lookup returns CDR1 SGHDT and CDR2 YYEEEE. The CDR3 loop spans 15 amino acids. Here the CDR3 reads CASSPGLNSGNTIYF. CDR3 DNA: TGTGCCAGCAGCCCGGGCCTTAACTCTGGAAACACCATATATTTT.

The V call is TRBV2, the J call TRBJ1-6, with D perhaps TRBD1 (6 bases). V was pared by 6 bases and J by 8 bases, with 20 bases between. Looked up from germline, CDR1 is SNHLY and CDR2 is FYNNEI. This CDR3 is 16 amino acids long. CDR3 in amino acids: CASREKQGAFDSPLHF. In DNA form, the CDR3 reads TGTGCCAGCAGAGAAAAACAGGGTGCGTTCGATTCACCCCTCCACTTT.

This chain connects TRBV7-8 to TRBJ2-1; D unclear. The V end was cut by 2 bases, the J end by 5 bases, with 4 bases between. Germline V gene lookup returns CDR1 SGHVS and CDR2 FQNEAQ. The length of the CDR3 is 12 residues. DNA of the CDR3: TGTGCCAGCAGCTTAAGCCACAATGAGCAGTTCTTC. As protein: CASSLSHNEQFF. The entire variable domain, with the rest obtained from reference TRBV7-8 and TRBJ2-1, is as follows: GAGVSQSPRYKVAKRGQDVALRCDPISGHVSLFWYQQALGQGPEFLTYFQNEAQLDKSGLPSDRFFAERPEGSVSTLKIQRTQQEDSAVYLCASSLSHNEQFFGPGTRLTVL.

The V and J genes are TRBV19 and TRBJ1-5, with D possibly matching TRBD1 (6 bases). V shed 5 bases and J shed 6 bases, with 17 bases lying between them. CDR1 and CDR2 from the germline V gene are LNHDA and SQIVND (reference sequence). The CDR3 consists of 15 residues. CDR3 in amino acids: CASSRRAGGRQPQHF. The CDR3 nucleotides are TGTGCCAGTAGTCGCCGGGCGGGGGGGCGTCAGCCCCAGCATTTT.

This clone has only one observation. The rearrangement links TRBV27 to TRBJ2-2; D perhaps matches TRBD1 (5 bases). The CDR3 is made up of 14 amino acids. Germline V gives CDR1 MNHEY, CDR2 SMNVEV (reference sequence). The V end lost 5 bases, the J end lost 4 bases, and 11 bases lay between the germline ends. Written as DNA, the CDR3 is TGTGCCAGCAGTCGCCGACAGCCCACCGGGGAGCTGTTTTTT. Its translation is CASSRRQPTGELFF.

J is TRBJ2-1 and V is TRBV6-6; D uncertain. The length of the CDR3 is 15 residues. V was trimmed by 0 bases and J by 4 bases, leaving 10 bases between them. The germline V gene encodes CDR1 MNHNY and CDR2 SVGAGI (reference sequence). CDR3 loop: CASSYSGSSYNEQFF. CDR3 sequence (DNA): TGTGCCAGCAGTTACTCGGGCTCGTCTTACAATGAGCAGTTCTTC.

The chain recombines TRBV6-5 with TRBJ1-4; tentative D call: TRBD1 (5 bases). This CDR3 comprises 16 residues. Trimming shortened V by 0 bases and J by 0 bases, and 8 bases separated the two germline ends. Germline V gene data show CDR1 as MNHEY and CDR2 as SVGAGI. DNA of the CDR3: TGTGCCAGCAGTTACTCCGGGGCAGCAACTAATGAAAAACTGTTTTTT. Protein: CASSYSGAATNEKLFF.

The chain carries TRBV11-2 and TRBJ2-5; D is unclear. Germline V CDR1 and CDR2: SGHAT, FQNNGV. Trimming removed 4 bases at V and 5 bases at J, with 17 bases between. The CDR3 extends over 15 amino acids. CDR3 amino acids: CASSSTHRSRETQYF. The DNA of the CDR3 is TGTGCCAGCAGCTCAACCCATCGCTCTCGGGAGACCCAGTACTTC.

This sequence joins TRBV7-8 and TRBJ2-5, with 8 bases identical to TRBD1. Germline trimming cut 2 bases from V and 4 bases from J; bases unmatched to any gene: 9. Germline CDR1 reads SGHVS; CDR2 reads FQNEAQ. This CDR3 region has 16 residues. The CDR3 nucleotides read TGTGCCAGCAGCTTAACGGCGGGGACAGGAAGAGAGACCCAGTACTTC. Its translation: CASSLTAGTGRETQYF.

CDR3: CASRRVGSHEQYF. The CDR3 nucleotides are TGTGCCAGCCGCCGAGTGGGGTCCCACGAGCAGTACTTC. The V gene is TRBV11-2, the J gene TRBJ2-7; D gene uncertain. This CDR3 spans 13 amino acids. Germline-derived CDR1 and CDR2 are SGHAT and FQNNGV. V was shortened by 8 bases and J by 5 bases, with 16 bases between the two germline ends.

The V gene is TRBV6-1, the J gene TRBJ2-7, with 8 bases aligning to TRBD1. Germline assignment: CDR1 MNHNS and CDR2 SASEGT. The CDR3 is made up of 14 amino acids. Losses at the gene ends were 4 bases for V and 2 bases for J; bases not matched to a gene: 4. The CDR3 coding sequence is TGTGCCAGCAGTGGACTGACAGGGGCCTACGAGCAGTACTTC. Translating gives CASSGLTGAYEQYF.

The chain has TRBV7-3 and TRBJ2-2; D unresolved. V was shortened by 3 bases and J by 5 bases, with 10 bases between the two germline ends. The germline CDR1 and CDR2 sequences are SGHTA and FQGTGA. This CDR3 contains 14 residues. CDR3 in amino acids: CASSFGPETGELFF. Here the CDR3 DNA reads TGTGCCAGCAGCTTTGGGCCCGAGACCGGGGAGCTGTTTTTT. Drawing the rest from reference TRBV7-3 and TRBJ2-2, the complete variable domain is GAGVSQTPSNKVTEKGKYVELRCDPISGHTALYWYRQSLGQGPEFLIYFQGTGAADDSGLPNDRFFAVRPEGSVSTLKIQRTERGDSAVYLCASSFGPETGELFFGEGSRLTVL.

The chain employs TRBV13 and TRBJ1-4; TRBD1 matches 7 bases. The germline V gene encodes CDR1 PRHDT and CDR2 FYEKMQ (reference sequence). V was pared by 5 bases and J by 8 bases, with 11 bases of the junction left unmatched. The CDR3 covers 15 residues. The CDR3 here is CASSPRGGDSEKLFF. The CDR3 nucleotides read TGTGCCAGCAGCCCCCGGGGGGGGGACAGCGAAAAACTGTTTTTT.

V usage is TRBV5-4 and J usage is TRBJ1-1, with a weak D call TRBD1 (5 bases). V gave up 2 bases and J gave up 9 bases, with 14 bases separating them. The CDR3 contains 13 residues. CDR1 is SGHNT, CDR2 YYREEE, per germline (reference sequence). The chain's CDR3 is CASSFLGRGKAFF. The CDR3 bases are TGTGCCAGCAGCTTTTTAGGTCGGGGCAAAGCTTTCTTT.